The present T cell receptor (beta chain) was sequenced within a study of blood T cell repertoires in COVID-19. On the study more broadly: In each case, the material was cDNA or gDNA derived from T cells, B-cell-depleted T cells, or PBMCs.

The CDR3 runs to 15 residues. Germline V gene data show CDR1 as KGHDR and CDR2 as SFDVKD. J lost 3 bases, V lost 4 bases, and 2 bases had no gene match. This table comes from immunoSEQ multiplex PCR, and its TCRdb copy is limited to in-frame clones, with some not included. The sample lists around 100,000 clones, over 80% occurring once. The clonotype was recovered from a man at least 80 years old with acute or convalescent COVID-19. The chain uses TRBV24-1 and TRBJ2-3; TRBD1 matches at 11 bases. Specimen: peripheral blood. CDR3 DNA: TGTGCCACCAGTGAGGGGGACAGGGGGACAGATACGCAGTATTTT. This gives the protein CATSEGDRGTDTQYF.